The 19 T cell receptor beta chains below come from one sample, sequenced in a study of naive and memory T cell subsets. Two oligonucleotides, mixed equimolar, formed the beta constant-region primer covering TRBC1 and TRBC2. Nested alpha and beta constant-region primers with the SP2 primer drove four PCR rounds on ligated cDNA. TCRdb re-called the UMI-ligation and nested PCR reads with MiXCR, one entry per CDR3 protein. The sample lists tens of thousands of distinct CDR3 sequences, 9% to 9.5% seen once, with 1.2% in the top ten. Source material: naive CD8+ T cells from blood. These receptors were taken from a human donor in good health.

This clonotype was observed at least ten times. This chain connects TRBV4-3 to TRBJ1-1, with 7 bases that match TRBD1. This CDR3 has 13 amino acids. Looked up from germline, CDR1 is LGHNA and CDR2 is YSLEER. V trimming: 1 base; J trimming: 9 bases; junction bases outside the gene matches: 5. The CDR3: CASSQGQGRQAFF. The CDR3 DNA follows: TGCGCCAGCAGCCAAGGACAGGGACGACAAGCTTTCTTT.

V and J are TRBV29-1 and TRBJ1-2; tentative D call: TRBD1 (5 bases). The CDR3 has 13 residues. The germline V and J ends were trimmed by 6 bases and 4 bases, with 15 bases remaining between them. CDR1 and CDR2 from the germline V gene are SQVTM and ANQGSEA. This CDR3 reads CSVPRGTGYGYTF. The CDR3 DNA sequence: TGCAGCGTCCCGCGGGGAACAGGCTATGGCTACACCTTC.

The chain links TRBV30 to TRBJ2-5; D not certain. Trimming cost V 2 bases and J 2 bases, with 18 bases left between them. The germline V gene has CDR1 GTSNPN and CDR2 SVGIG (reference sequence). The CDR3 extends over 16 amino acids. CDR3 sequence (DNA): TGTGCCTGGAGTCCGTACGAAGGTCTTGGGCAAGAGACCCAGTACTTC. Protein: CAWSPYEGLGQETQYF.

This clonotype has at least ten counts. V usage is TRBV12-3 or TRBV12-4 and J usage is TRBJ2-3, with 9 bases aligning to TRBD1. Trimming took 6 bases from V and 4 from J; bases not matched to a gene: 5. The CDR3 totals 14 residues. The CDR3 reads CASSLQGAADTQYF. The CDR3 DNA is TGTGCCAGCAGCCTACAGGGGGCCGCAGATACGCAGTATTTT.

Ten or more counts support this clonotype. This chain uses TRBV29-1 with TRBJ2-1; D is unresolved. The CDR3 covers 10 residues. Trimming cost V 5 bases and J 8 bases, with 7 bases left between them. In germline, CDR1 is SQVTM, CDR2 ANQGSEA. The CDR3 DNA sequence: TGCAGCGTTTTTAGGGATGAGCAGTTCTTC. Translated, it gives CSVFRDEQFF.

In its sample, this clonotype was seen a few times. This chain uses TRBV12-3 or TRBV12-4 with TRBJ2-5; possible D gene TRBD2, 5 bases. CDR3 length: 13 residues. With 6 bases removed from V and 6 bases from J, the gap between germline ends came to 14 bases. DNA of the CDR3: TGTGCCAGCAGCCCGAGCCCGGGAAAGACCCAGTACTTC. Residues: CASSPSPGKTQYF.

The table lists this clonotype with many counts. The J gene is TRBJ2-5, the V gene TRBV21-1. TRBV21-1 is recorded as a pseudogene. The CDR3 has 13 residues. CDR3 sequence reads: CASSKGRGETQYF. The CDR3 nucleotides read TGTGCCAGCAGCAAAGGACGGGGAGAGACCCAGTACTTC.

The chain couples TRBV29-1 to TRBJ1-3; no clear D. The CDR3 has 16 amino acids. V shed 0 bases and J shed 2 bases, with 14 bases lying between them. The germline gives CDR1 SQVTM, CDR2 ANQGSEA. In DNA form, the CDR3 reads TGCAGCGTTGAAGAGCTCGTCTCGGGAACTGGAAACACCATATATTTT. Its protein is CSVEELVSGTGNTIYF. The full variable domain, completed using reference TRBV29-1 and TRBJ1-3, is SAVISQKPSRDICQRGTSLTIQCQVDSQVTMMFWYRQQPGQSLTLIATANQGSEATYESGFVIDKFPISRPNLTFSTLTVSNMSPEDSSIYLCSVEELVSGTGNTIYFGEGSWLTVV.

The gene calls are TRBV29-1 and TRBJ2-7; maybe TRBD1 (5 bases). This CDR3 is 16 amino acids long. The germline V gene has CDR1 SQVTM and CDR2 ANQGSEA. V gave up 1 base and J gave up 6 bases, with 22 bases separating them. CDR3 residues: CSVEGSPTANYREQYF. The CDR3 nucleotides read TGCAGCGTTGAAGGGTCTCCGACAGCGAATTACCGCGAGCAGTACTTC.

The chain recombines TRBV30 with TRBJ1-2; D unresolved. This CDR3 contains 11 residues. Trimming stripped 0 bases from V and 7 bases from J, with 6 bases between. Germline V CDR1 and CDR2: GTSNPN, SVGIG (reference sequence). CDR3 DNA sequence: TGTGCCTGGAGTGTTCCAGGTGGCTACACCTTC. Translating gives CAWSVPGGYTF.

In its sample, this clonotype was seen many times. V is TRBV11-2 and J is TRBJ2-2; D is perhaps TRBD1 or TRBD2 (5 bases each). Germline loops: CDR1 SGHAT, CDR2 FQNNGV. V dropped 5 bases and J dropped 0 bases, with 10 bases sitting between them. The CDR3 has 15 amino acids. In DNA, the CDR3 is TGTGCCAGCAGCGCTGAGGGACCGAACACCGGGGAGCTGTTTTTT. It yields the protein CASSAEGPNTGELFF.

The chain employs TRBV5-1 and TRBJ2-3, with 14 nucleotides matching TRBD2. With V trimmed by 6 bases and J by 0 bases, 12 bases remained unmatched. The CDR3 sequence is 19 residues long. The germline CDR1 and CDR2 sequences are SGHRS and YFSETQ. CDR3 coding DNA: TGCGCCAGCATCCAGAGGACTAGCGGGAGGCCGCCTAGCACAGATACGCAGTATTTT. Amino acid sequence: CASIQRTSGRPPSTDTQYF.

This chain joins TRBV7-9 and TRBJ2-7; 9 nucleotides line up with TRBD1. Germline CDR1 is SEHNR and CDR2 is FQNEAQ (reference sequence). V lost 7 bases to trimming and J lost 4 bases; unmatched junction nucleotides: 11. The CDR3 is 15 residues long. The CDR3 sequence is CASTSPGQGAYEQYF. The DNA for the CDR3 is TGTGCCAGCACCTCTCCGGGACAGGGCGCATACGAGCAGTACTTC.

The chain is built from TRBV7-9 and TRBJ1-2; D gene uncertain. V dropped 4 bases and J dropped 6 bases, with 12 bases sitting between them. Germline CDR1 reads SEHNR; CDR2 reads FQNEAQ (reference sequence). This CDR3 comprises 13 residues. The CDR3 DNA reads TGTGCCAGCAGCTCTGCTTCCTGGAATGGCTACACCTTC. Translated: CASSSASWNGYTF.

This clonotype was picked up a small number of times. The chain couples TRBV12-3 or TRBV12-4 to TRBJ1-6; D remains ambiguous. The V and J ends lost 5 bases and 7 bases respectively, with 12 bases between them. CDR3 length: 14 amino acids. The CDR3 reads CASSRPPSNSPLHF. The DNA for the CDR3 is TGTGCCAGCAGTAGACCGCCGTCGAATTCACCCCTCCACTTT.

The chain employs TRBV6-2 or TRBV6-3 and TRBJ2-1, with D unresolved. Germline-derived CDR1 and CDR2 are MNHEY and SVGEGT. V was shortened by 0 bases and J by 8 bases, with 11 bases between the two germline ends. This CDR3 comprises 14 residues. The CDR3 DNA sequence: TGTGCCAGCAGTTACTCTTTAAGACGGGATGAGCAGTTCTTC. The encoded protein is CASSYSLRRDEQFF.

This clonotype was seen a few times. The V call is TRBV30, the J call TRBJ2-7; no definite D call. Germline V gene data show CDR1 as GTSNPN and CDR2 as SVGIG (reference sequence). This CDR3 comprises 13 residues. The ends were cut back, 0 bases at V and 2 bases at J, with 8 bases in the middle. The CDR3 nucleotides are TGTGCCTGGAGTGTGGGGAACACCTACGAGCAGTACTTC. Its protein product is CAWSVGNTYEQYF.

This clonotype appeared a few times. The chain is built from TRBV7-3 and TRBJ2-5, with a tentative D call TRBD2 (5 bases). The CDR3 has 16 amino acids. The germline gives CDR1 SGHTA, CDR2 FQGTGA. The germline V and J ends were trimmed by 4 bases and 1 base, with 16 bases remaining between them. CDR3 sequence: CASSSLGASAQETQYF. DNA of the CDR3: TGTGCCAGCAGCTCGCTGGGAGCCAGCGCCCAAGAGACCCAGTACTTC.

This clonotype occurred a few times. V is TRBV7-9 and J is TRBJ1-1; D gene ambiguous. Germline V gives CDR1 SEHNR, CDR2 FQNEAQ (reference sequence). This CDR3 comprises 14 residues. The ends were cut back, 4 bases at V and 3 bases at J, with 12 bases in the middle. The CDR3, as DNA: TGTGCCAGCAGCTCTCCGACGGGGTACACTGAAGCTTTCTTT. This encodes CASSSPTGYTEAFF.